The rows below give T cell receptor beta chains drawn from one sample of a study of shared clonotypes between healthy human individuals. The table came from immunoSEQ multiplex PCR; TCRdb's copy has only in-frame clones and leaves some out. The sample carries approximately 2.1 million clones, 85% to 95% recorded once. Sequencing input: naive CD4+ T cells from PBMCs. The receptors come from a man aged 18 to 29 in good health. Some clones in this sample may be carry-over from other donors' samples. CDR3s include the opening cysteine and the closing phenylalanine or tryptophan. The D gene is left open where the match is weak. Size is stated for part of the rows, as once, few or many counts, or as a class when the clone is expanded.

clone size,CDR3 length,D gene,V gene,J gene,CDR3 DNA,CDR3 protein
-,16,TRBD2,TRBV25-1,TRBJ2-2,TGTGCCAGCAGTGACGGACTAGCGGGGTACACCGGGGAGCTGTTTTTT,CASSDGLAGYTGELFF
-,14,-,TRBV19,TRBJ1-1,TGTGCCAGTAGCAATTTCAGGGGTTTGGCTGAAGCTTTCTTT,CASSNFRGLAEAFF
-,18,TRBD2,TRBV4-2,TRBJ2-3,TGTGCCAGCAGCCCACTAAGGCCCTTAGCGGGAGCATTGTATACGCAGTATTTT,CASSPLRPLAGALYTQYF
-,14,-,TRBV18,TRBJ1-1,TGTGCCAGCTCACTCGGGCAGAGGATGACTGAAGCTTTCTTT,CASSLGQRMTEAFF
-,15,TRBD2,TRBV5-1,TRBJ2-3,TGCGCCAGCAGCTTGGAGGGAGGGAGCACAGATACGCAGTATTTT,CASSLEGGSTDTQYF
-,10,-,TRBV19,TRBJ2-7,TGTGCCGGGACTGGAACGCCGCAGTACTTC,CAGTGTPQYF
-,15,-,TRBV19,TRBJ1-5,TGTGCCAGTATCTTCTCAAAAGGTAGCAATCAGCCCCAGCATTTT,CASIFSKGSNQPQHF
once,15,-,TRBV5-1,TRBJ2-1,TGCGCCAGCAGCTTAGGACAGACTAGTTTTAATGAGCAGTTCTTC,CASSLGQTSFNEQFF
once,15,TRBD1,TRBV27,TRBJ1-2,TGTGCCAGTTCCCCTGGAGGCAGGGGGAGGGAGGGCTACACCTTC,CASSPGGRGREGYTF
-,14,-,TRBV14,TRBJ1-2,TGTGCCAGCAGCGCAACAGGAGGGGCGGCTGGCTACACCTTC,CASSATGGAAGYTF
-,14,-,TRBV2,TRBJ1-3,TGTGCCAGCAGAAGAGAGGGGGATTTTGGGGCCATATATTTT,CASRREGDFGAIYF
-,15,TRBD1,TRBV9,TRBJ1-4,TGTGCCAGCAGCGTAGGGGACAGGAATAATGAAAAACTGTTTTTT,CASSVGDRNNEKLFF
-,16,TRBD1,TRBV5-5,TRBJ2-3,TGTGCCAGCAGCTTGGCGGGACAGGGGGTTACAGATACGCAGTATTTT,CASSLAGQGVTDTQYF
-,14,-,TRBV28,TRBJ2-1,TGTGCCAGCAGTTACGGCGGCTCCTACAATGAGCAGTTCTTC,CASSYGGSYNEQFF
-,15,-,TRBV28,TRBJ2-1,TGTGCCAGCGGGGGACTTCCGAGCTCCTACAATGAGCAGTTCTTC,CASGGLPSSYNEQFF
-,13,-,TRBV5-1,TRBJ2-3,TGCGCCAGCAACCGGGACCAAACAGATACGCAGTATTTT,CASNRDQTDTQYF
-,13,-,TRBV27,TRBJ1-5,TGTGCCAGCAGTTTTGGAGGGTGGCAGCCCCAGCATTTT,CASSFGGWQPQHF
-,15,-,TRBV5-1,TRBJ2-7,TGCGCCAGCAGCTTGGGTGGTAGGGCCTCCTACGAGCAGTACTTC,CASSLGGRASYEQYF
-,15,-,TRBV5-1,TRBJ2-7,TGCGCCAGCAGCTTGGTGTACAGGGCGAAATACGAGCAGTACTTC,CASSLVYRAKYEQYF
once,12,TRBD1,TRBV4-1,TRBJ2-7,TGCGCCAGCAGCCAAGAGCAGGGGGTGCAGTACTTC,CASSQEQGVQYF